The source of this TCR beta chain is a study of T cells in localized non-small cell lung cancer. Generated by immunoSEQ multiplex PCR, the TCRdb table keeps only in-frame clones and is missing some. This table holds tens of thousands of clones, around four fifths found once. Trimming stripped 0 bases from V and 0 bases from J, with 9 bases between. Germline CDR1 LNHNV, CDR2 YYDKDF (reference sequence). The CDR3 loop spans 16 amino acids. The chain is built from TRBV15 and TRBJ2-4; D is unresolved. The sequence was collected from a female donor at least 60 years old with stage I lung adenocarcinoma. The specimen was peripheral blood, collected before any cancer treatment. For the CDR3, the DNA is TGTGCCACCAGCAGAGATGTATTACTAGCCAAAAACATTCAGTACTTC. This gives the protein CATSRDVLLAKNIQYF.